This T cell receptor (beta chain) comes out of a study of blood T cells in healthy people across ages (dated by TCRdb to between 2014 and 2017). For the wider study: In model experiments, template switching captured roughly one uniquely barcoded TCR beta cDNA molecule for every two T cells. The study measured age-related changes in TCR beta repertoire diversity using deep sequencing normalized with unique cDNA molecular identifiers. The donors were split into four age groups: young (average 16 years), middle-aged (roughly 39), aged (roughly 60) and long-lived (about 82). To avoid experimental bias, donors of different ages were randomly spread across the sequencing lanes. The study analyzed two additional independent replicas of 1 million unique cDNA reads from the same blood draw for two donors, one aged 18 to 29 and one aged 80 or older. General conclusions and limits of the study: Because the CMV infection status of the donors was unknown, age-related changes in expanded clonotypes may potentially have been confounded. Observed TCR beta diversity per million T cells fell roughly linearly with age, and a significant reduction was already apparent by age roughly 40. Total diversity estimates from one million sequenced T cells were considered lower bounds and underestimates. Compared with the aged group, the long-lived group had more naive CD4+ T cells, fewer expanded clones and increased TCR diversity, suggesting age selection. Conclusive comparison of naive and antigen-experienced compartments was prevented by the profiling of bulk unsorted PBMCs. Observed TCR beta diversity correlated strongly with the percentage of naive T cells measured by flow cytometry.

Libraries were constructed by 5' RACE. Sequencer: Illumina HiSeq 2500. The second PCR ran for roughly 7 to 11 cycles and used a J-beta primer mix along with a sample-barcoded 5' primer. A unique molecular identifier was introduced onto each TCR beta cDNA molecule by a template-switch 5' adaptor carrying 12 random nucleotides. Each sample yielded at least 2.5 million CDR3-containing paired-end reads. First-strand cDNA was synthesized from all RNA with the Mint cDNA synthesis kit, primed by a TRBC-specific oligonucleotide. Following uracil-DNA glycosylase treatment, all cDNA underwent a first 18-cycle PCR with the universal primers M1SS and BC2_uni_R. On the authors' methods: For normalization, 1 million high-quality reads were randomly selected from each sample, with every read carrying a distinct molecular identifier. Reads sharing molecular identifiers were discarded rather than binned into consensus sequences. MiTCR, set to a Q25 quality threshold and the strictest error-elimination algorithm, was used for CDR3 identification, clonotype clustering and error correction. A nonparametric unseen species model with Euler transformation was used to estimate lower-bound total TCR beta diversity. In-frame beta chains were kept once TCRdb had trimmed the public reads at Q25 with fastp and called clones with MiXCR. Each CDR3 protein gets just one entry, which takes the most common genes and DNA from the rows behind it. TCRdb, not the original authors, processed these V and J calls. This sample is represented by about 730,000 distinct CDR3 sequences; roughly 45% of them were singletons. The ten largest clones capture 20% to 25% of the sample.

Systemically healthy Caucasian individuals from Russia, some 36 in total and aged about 6 to 95 years, were included as donors. Each donor gave roughly 11 milliliters of peripheral blood, drawn into EDTA-treated Vacutainer tubes. Ficoll-Paque density-gradient centrifugation was used to isolate PBMCs, with at least 6 million obtained per sample. Trizol reagent was used to extract total RNA from PBMCs, with at least 6 micrograms per sample. Naive CD45RAhigh/CD27high T cell percentages were measured by flow cytometry on a PBMC aliquot from every donor. This clonotype was counted only a few times. Its antigen is not yet known. No clone much larger than this one lies a single base away; base qualities are absent. Trimmed from V: 3 bases; trimmed from J: 4 bases; junction bases lacking a gene match: 6. The CDR3 measures 16 amino acids from cysteine to phenylalanine. Of the read, only the CDR3 DNA is kept; its 48 bases are in frame from base 1. In the germline V gene, CDR1 corresponds to SGDLS and CDR2 to YYNGEE.

The TCR was taken from a woman between 55 and 75 years old in good health. The sequencing sample was made of blood. The sequence joins TRBV9 to TRBJ2-1; 11 junctional bases match TRBD2. The nucleotide sequence reads as follows: TGTGCCAGCAGCGGTAGCGGGAGGGGCCCTTACAATGAGCAGTTCTTC. Its translation is CASSGSGRGPYNEQFF.